The 29 T cell receptor beta chains listed next were all sequenced from one sample in a study of early T cells in non-severe SARS-CoV-2 infection (dated by TCRdb to 2020 to 2022). Libraries were made using 5' RACE. TCRdb shows the sequencer as NextSeq 500. The public reads were reprocessed in TCRdb via fastp at Q25 and MiXCR, keeping in-frame beta chains. Each entry is one CDR3 protein sequence, shown with its most common DNA and genes. The sample table records more than 50,000 distinct CDR3 sequences; more than 13% of these occur just once. Of the sample, 10% falls within the top ten clones. Source: whole blood, taken at baseline. The source is an adult who was a healthcare worker with PCR-confirmed SARS-CoV-2 infection or an uninfected control (not recorded which).

This clonotype was detected only a few times. The chain employs TRBV18 and TRBJ2-2; 8 positions agree with TRBD1. Trimming at V came to 3 bases and at J to 5 bases, leaving 8 bases not matched to a gene. In germline, CDR1 is KGHSH, CDR2 LQKENI. The CDR3 has 16 residues. CDR3 sequence (DNA): TGTGCCAGCTCACCCACAACAGGGGGATCGACCGGGGAGCTGTTTTTT. Translation gives CASSPTTGGSTGELFF.

The rearrangement joins TRBV15 to TRBJ1-1; D perhaps matches TRBD1 (6 bases). Germline V gene sequence: CDR1 LNHNV, CDR2 YYDKDF (reference sequence). This CDR3 is built from 13 residues. The V end lost 3 bases, the J end lost 8 bases, and 13 bases lay between the germline ends. The CDR3 sequence: CATSSPGHLEAFF. CDR3 in DNA: TGTGCCACCAGCAGTCCGGGACATCTAGAAGCTTTCTTT.

CDR3 loop: CASSQGTLAGGPTDTQYF. The CDR3 nucleotides read TGTGCCAGCAGCCAAGGGACCTTGGCGGGAGGGCCCACAGATACGCAGTATTTT. V is TRBV4-2 and J is TRBJ2-3, with 9 bases aligning to TRBD2. V was pared by 1 base and J by 2 bases, with 10 bases of the junction left unmatched. This CDR3 is built from 18 residues. Per the germline V gene, CDR1 is LGHNA and CDR2 is YNFKEQ.

This chain links TRBV20-1 with TRBJ1-1; TRBD1 agrees at 8 bases. Germline V gives CDR1 DFQATT, CDR2 SNEGSKA (reference sequence). J was trimmed by 3 bases and V by 3 bases; bases with no gene match: 6. The CDR3 is made up of 14 amino acids. CDR3 sequence (DNA): TGCAGTGCTAGCCTTCAGGGGGCTGACACTGAAGCTTTCTTT. Translating gives CSASLQGADTEAFF.

This clonotype was observed at least ten times. This sequence joins TRBV28 and TRBJ2-7; either TRBD1 or TRBD2 may supply D (6 bases each). The V end was cut by 8 bases, the J end by 3 bases, with 20 bases between. The germline gives CDR1 MDHEN, CDR2 SYDVKM. This CDR3 contains 15 residues. CDR3 protein: CASQATIRGLYEQYF. The DNA for the CDR3 is TGTGCCAGCCAGGCCACCATCCGGGGGCTCTACGAGCAGTACTTC.

The rearrangement joins TRBV28 to TRBJ1-5; 10 bases map to TRBD1. Germline CDR1 and CDR2: MDHEN and SYDVKM. Unmatched junction bases numbered 8, after V lost 7 bases and J lost 2 bases. The CDR3 consists of 16 residues. CDR3 in amino acids: CASTSLGTGGNQPQHF. CDR3 sequence (DNA): TGTGCCAGCACTTCCCTGGGGACAGGGGGCAATCAGCCCCAGCATTTT.

The chain is built from TRBV12-3 or TRBV12-4 and TRBJ2-4; D call uncertain. Trimming pared 4 bases from V and 11 bases from J, leaving 12 bases between. CDR3 length equals 12 residues. The CDR3 DNA follows: TGTGCCAGCAGTTCCAGCCCGAGGTTTCAGTACTTC. Translating it yields CASSSSPRFQYF.

The J gene is TRBJ2-7, the V gene TRBV24-1; TRBD2 is a possible D gene (5 bases). Germline lookup yields CDR1 KGHDR and CDR2 SFDVKD. The CDR3 consists of 16 residues. The V end was cut by 0 bases, the J end by 2 bases, with 13 bases between. The CDR3 loop reads CATSDLSGNPTYEQYF. The CDR3 coding sequence is TGTGCCACCAGTGATTTGTCGGGGAACCCGACCTACGAGCAGTACTTC.

The chain combines TRBV15 with TRBJ1-6; 8 bases are a match to TRBD1. With V trimmed by 3 bases and J by 9 bases, 7 bases remained unmatched. This CDR3 spans 15 amino acids. The V gene's germline CDR1 is LNHNV and CDR2 YYDKDF (reference sequence). Here the CDR3 DNA reads TGTGCCACCAGCAGTTCGACAGGGGTTGGTTCACCCCTCCACTTT. Its protein is CATSSSTGVGSPLHF.

This clonotype was counted only a few times. J is TRBJ2-1 and V is TRBV20-1; 10 nucleotides align to TRBD2. The CDR3 runs to 13 residues. Germline CDR1 reads DFQATT; CDR2 reads SNEGSKA (reference sequence). V dropped 2 bases and J dropped 8; count of bases not matched to a gene: 3. The CDR3 nucleotides are TGCAGTGCTAGACTAGCGGGAGCGGATGAGCAGTTCTTC. Its translation: CSARLAGADEQFF.

This clonotype was counted many times. The chain recombines TRBV3-1 with TRBJ2-1; 13 nucleotides align to TRBD2. V was clipped by 4 bases and J by 14 bases; unmatched bases: 11. Germline V gene sequence: CDR1 LGHDT, CDR2 YNNKEL (reference sequence). This CDR3 is built from 15 residues. This CDR3 reads CASSPQRTSGGIEFF. The DNA for the CDR3 is TGTGCCAGCAGCCCCCAAAGGACTAGCGGGGGTATAGAGTTCTTC.

The V and J genes are TRBV4-2 and TRBJ2-7; no clear D gene. V was clipped by 0 bases and J by 4 bases, with 16 bases between them. Germline assignment: CDR1 LGHNA and CDR2 YNFKEQ. This CDR3 has 16 amino acids. The CDR3 region is CASSQDLVSSPYEQYF. The CDR3 region has the DNA TGTGCCAGCAGCCAAGATCTGGTTAGCTCCCCATACGAGCAGTACTTC.

This clonotype showed up many times. The gene calls are TRBV7-9 and TRBJ2-7; 7 bases are shared with TRBD1. The CDR3 length is 13 residues. Germline trimming cut 3 bases from V and 4 bases from J; bases unmatched to any gene: 3. The germline V gene encodes CDR1 SEHNR and CDR2 FQNEAQ (reference sequence). For the CDR3, the DNA is TGTGCCAGCAGCTTTGGGACAGCGTACGAGCAGTACTTC. Its protein product is CASSFGTAYEQYF.

There are many counts of this clonotype. The rearrangement joins TRBV13 to TRBJ1-2, with D possibly TRBD1 on 5 matching bases. The CDR3 has 13 amino acids. The germline V gene has CDR1 PRHDT and CDR2 FYEKMQ (reference sequence). The germline V and J ends were trimmed by 5 bases and 1 base, with 8 bases remaining between them. CDR3 in DNA: TGTGCCAGCAGCCCGACAGTTAACTATGGCTACACCTTC. Translating gives CASSPTVNYGYTF.

This chain links TRBV30 with TRBJ1-1; 8 nucleotides align to TRBD1. This CDR3 has 15 amino acids. From germline, CDR1 is GTSNPN and CDR2 SVGIG (reference sequence). Trimming at V came to 3 bases and at J to 4 bases, leaving 10 bases not matched to a gene. CDR3 amino acids: CAWSPPDRVSTEAFF. CDR3 DNA sequence: TGTGCCTGGAGCCCCCCGGACAGGGTGAGCACTGAAGCTTTCTTT.

This clonotype was seen more than once but under ten times. The rearrangement joins TRBV28 to TRBJ1-6; TRBD1 is a possible D gene (5 bases). The CDR3 has 14 amino acids. Trimming shortened V by 2 bases and J by 9 bases, and 11 bases separated the two germline ends. CDR1 and CDR2 (germline): MDHEN, SYDVKM. The chain's CDR3 is CASSLGRGSSPLHF. DNA for the CDR3: TGTGCCAGCAGTTTAGGGAGGGGATCTTCACCCCTCCACTTT. Full variable domain (missing parts from reference TRBV28 and TRBJ1-6): DVKVTQSSRYLVKRTGEKVFLECVQDMDHENMFWYRQDPGLGLRLIYFSYDVKMKEKGDIPEGYSVSREKKERFSLILESASTNQTSMYLCASSLGRGSSPLHFGNGTRLTVT.

This chain connects TRBV11-2 to TRBJ2-3, with a tentative D call TRBD2 (5 bases). CDR3 length: 12 residues. Trimming took off 5 bases at V and 9 bases at J, with 12 bases between the two ends. Germline V CDR1 and CDR2: SGHAT, FQNNGV. The CDR3 DNA is TGTGCCAGCAGCGCGGAGGTCGGGACGCAGTATTTT. Protein: CASSAEVGTQYF.

The genes are TRBV7-9 and TRBJ1-1; the D is unclear. The CDR3 runs to 14 residues. Trimming stripped 1 base from V and 4 bases from J, with 10 bases between. Germline V CDR1 and CDR2: SEHNR, FQNEAQ (reference sequence). CDR3 residues: CASSLVLLFTEAFF. CDR3 nucleotides: TGTGCCAGCAGCTTAGTCCTGTTATTCACTGAAGCTTTCTTT.

In this sample, this clonotype turned up a few times. This chain connects TRBV12-3 or TRBV12-4 to TRBJ1-5; no firm D call. CDR3 length: 15 residues. V lost 2 bases to trimming and J lost 6 bases, with 14 bases between them. The CDR3 nucleotides are TGTGCCAGCAGTTTACGACGCCTAGGAGGTCAGCCCCAGCATTTT. Translated: CASSLRRLGGQPQHF.

This clonotype occurred many times. This chain joins TRBV2 and TRBJ2-4, with 7 bases fitting TRBD1. Trimming cost V 2 bases and J 3 bases; bases outside gene matches: 4. Per germline, CDR1 SNHLY and CDR2 FYNNEI. This CDR3 region has 15 residues. This chain's CDR3 is CASSERGPNKNIQYF. The CDR3 bases are TGTGCCAGCAGTGAAAGGGGGCCCAACAAAAACATTCAGTACTTC.

This rearrangement joins TRBV5-6 to TRBJ2-7; the D gene is possibly TRBD2 (7 bases). V was trimmed by 0 bases and J by 5 bases, leaving 12 bases between them. Germline CDR1 and CDR2: SGHDT and YYEEEE. The CDR3 runs to 14 residues. The CDR3 sequence is CASSLGGGGHEQYF. DNA for the CDR3: TGTGCCAGCAGCTTGGGAGGCGGGGGCCACGAGCAGTACTTC.

The V and J genes are TRBV6-5 and TRBJ2-2, with a possible D match to TRBD1 (5 bases). The germline CDR1 and CDR2 sequences are MNHEY and SVGAGI. Trimming took 5 bases from V and 1 from J, leaving 14 bases between them. This CDR3 has 16 amino acids. The CDR3 bases are TGTGCCAGCAGTACCAGGCAGGGTAGGAACACCGGGGAGCTGTTTTTT. Protein sequence: CASSTRQGRNTGELFF.

This chain uses TRBV20-1 with TRBJ2-5; no firm D call. The CDR3 covers 12 residues. V shed 5 bases and J shed 2 bases, with 9 bases lying between them. The germline V gene has CDR1 DFQATT and CDR2 SNEGSKA (reference sequence). The CDR3 loop is CSASTSQETQYF. The CDR3 region has the DNA TGCAGTGCTTCAACATCGCAAGAGACCCAGTACTTC.

This clonotype has ten or more counts. The gene calls are TRBV7-3 and TRBJ2-1; maybe TRBD1 (5 bases). CDR1 is SGHTA, CDR2 FQGTGA, per germline. Trimming removed 0 bases at V and 4 bases at J, with 16 bases between. The CDR3 runs to 17 residues. DNA of the CDR3: TGTGCCAGCAGCTTAACGCCAGAATCAAGGGGATACAATGAGCAGTTCTTC. It translates to CASSLTPESRGYNEQFF.

V usage is TRBV29-1 and J usage is TRBJ2-7; D is uncertain. Trimming stripped 0 bases from V and 5 bases from J, with 11 bases between. This CDR3 spans 13 amino acids. From germline, CDR1 is SQVTM and CDR2 ANQGSEA. Here the CDR3 DNA reads TGCAGCGTTGAAGACCTTAGTGAGGACGAGCAGTACTTC. Translating gives CSVEDLSEDEQYF.

This clonotype has more than one count but fewer than ten. The J gene is TRBJ2-5, the V gene TRBV5-1; 9 bases are shared with TRBD2. Trimming cost V 1 base and J 5 bases; bases outside gene matches: 0. The CDR3 covers 13 residues. Germline CDR1 and CDR2: SGHRS and YFSETQ. The CDR3 DNA sequence: TGCGCCAGCAGCTTGACTAGCGGGGAGACCCAGTACTTC. Translated: CASSLTSGETQYF.

This clonotype was picked up many times. V gene TRBV29-1 combines with J gene TRBJ2-3, with D possibly matching TRBD2 (5 bases). The CDR3 consists of 14 residues. V lost 1 base, J lost 2 bases, and 10 bases lay in between. From germline, CDR1 is SQVTM and CDR2 ANQGSEA. This CDR3 reads CSVEGVGDTDTQYF. DNA for the CDR3: TGCAGCGTTGAAGGGGTCGGGGACACAGATACGCAGTATTTT.

This clonotype was recorded many times. The chain recombines TRBV5-1 with TRBJ2-5, with D possibly being TRBD2 (6 bases). CDR1 and CDR2 from the germline V gene are SGHRS and YFSETQ. Trimming removed 1 base at V and 3 bases at J, with 13 bases between. The CDR3 is 15 residues long. Written as DNA, the CDR3 is TGCGCCAGCAGCTTGAGCGGGCGGGCGAAAGAGACCCAGTACTTC. It codes for CASSLSGRAKETQYF. Full variable domain (outside the CDR3, taken from reference TRBV5-1 and TRBJ2-5): KAGVTQTPRYLIKTRGQQVTLSCSPISGHRSVSWYQQTPGQGLQFLFEYFSETQRNKGNFPGRFSGRQFSNSRSEMNVSTLELGDSALYLCASSLSGRAKETQYFGPGTRLLVL.

The V call is TRBV18, the J call TRBJ2-2; 7 nucleotides align to TRBD1. Germline-derived CDR1 and CDR2 are KGHSH and LQKENI. The CDR3 runs to 16 residues. With V trimmed by 1 base and J by 4 bases, 6 bases remained unmatched. This CDR3 reads CASSPRGGAGTGELFF. The CDR3 nucleotides read TGTGCCAGCTCACCACGAGGGGGCGCGGGCACCGGGGAGCTGTTTTTT.